This entry features one TCR beta chain sequence. The sample comes from a study of monozygotic twins with inflammatory bowel disease. The germline V gene has CDR1 SGHRS and CDR2 YFSETQ. The CDR3 has 13 amino acids. Via template switching, UMIs carrying a 6-nucleotide sample barcode were introduced. TCRdb re-analyzed the 5' RACE reads; it lists each CDR3 protein once, without DNA. The sample's table shows around 220,000 distinct CDR3 sequences. The sample consisted of blood. This clonotype was sampled from a human donor with ulcerative colitis or Crohn's disease, or a healthy co-twin of an affected twin (not recorded which). The chain has TRBV5-1 and TRBJ1-1; the D call from TCRdb, TRBD1, cannot be confirmed without DNA. CDR3 sequence reads: CASSWDGGTEAFF.